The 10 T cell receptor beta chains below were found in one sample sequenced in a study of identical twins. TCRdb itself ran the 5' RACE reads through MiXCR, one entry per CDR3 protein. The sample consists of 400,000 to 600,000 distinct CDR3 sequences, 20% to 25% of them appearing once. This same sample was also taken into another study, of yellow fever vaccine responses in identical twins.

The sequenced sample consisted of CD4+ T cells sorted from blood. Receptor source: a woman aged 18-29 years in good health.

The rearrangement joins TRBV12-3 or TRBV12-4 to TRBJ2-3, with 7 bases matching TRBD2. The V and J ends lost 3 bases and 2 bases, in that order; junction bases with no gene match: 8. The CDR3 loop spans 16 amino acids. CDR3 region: CASSFWVGRATDTQYF. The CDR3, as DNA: TGTGCCAGCAGTTTCTGGGTAGGGAGGGCCACAGATACGCAGTATTTT.

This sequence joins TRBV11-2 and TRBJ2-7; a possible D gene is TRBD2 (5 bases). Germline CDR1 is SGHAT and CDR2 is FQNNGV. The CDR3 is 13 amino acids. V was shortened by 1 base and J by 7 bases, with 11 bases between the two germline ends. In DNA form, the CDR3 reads TGTGCCAGCAGCTTAGTCGGTCAGCGGGAGCAGTACGTC. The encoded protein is CASSLVGQREQYV.

The CDR3 coding sequence is TGCAGCGTTGCTCAGGGGGCAACCGGAGGCACTGAAGCTTTCTTT. This translates into CSVAQGATGGTEAFF. V and J are TRBV29-1 and TRBJ1-1; 8 bases are shared with TRBD1. V was pared by 4 bases and J by 4 bases, with 11 bases of the junction left unmatched. CDR1 is SQVTM and CDR2 is ANQGSEA in the germline V gene. The CDR3 is 15 residues long. The full variable domain, rest sourced from reference TRBV29-1 and TRBJ1-1, is SAVISQKPSRDICQRGTSLTIQCQVDSQVTMMFWYRQQPGQSLTLIATANQGSEATYESGFVIDKFPISRPNLTFSTLTVSNMSPEDSSIYLCSVAQGATGGTEAFFGQGTRLTVV.

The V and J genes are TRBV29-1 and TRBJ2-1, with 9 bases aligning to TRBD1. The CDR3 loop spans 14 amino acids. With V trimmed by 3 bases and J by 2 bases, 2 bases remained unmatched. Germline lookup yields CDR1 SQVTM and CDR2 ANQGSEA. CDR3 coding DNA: TGCAGCGTTGATCGGGACAGGGCCTACAATGAGCAGTTCTTC. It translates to CSVDRDRAYNEQFF.

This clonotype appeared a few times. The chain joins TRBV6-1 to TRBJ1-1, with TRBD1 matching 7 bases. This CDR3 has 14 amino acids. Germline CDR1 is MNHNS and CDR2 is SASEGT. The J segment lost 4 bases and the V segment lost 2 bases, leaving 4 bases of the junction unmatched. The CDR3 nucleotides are TGTGCCAGCAGTGAAACAGGGGATACCACTGAAGCTTTCTTT. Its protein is CASSETGDTTEAFF.

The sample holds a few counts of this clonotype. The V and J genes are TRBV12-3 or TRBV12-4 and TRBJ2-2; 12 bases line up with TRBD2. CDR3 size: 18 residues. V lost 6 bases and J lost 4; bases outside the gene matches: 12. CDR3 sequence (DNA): TGTGCCAGCAGATCAACTAGCGGGGGGCCCGGGTCCACCGGGGAGCTGTTTTTT. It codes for CASRSTSGGPGSTGELFF.

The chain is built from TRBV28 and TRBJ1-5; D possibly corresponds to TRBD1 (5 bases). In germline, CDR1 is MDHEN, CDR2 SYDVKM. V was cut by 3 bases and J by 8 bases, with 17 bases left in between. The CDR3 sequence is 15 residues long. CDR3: CASSFGRAPGEPQHF. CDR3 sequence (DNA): TGTGCCAGCAGTTTTGGCAGGGCCCCGGGGGAGCCCCAGCATTTT. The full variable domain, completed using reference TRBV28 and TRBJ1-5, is DVKVTQSSRYLVKRTGEKVFLECVQDMDHENMFWYRQDPGLGLRLIYFSYDVKMKEKGDIPEGYSVSREKKERFSLILESASTNQTSMYLCASSFGRAPGEPQHFGDGTRLSIL.

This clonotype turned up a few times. CDR3 amino acids: CASRDRGGTDTQYF. The CDR3 nucleotides read TGTGCCAGCAGGGACAGGGGAGGGACAGATACGCAGTATTTT. The rearrangement uses TRBV28 and TRBJ2-3, with 9 bases identical to TRBD1. CDR3 length equals 14 residues. The V gene end was trimmed by 6 bases and the J gene end by 3 bases; junction bases not matched to a gene: 4. Germline V gene sequence: CDR1 MDHEN, CDR2 SYDVKM.

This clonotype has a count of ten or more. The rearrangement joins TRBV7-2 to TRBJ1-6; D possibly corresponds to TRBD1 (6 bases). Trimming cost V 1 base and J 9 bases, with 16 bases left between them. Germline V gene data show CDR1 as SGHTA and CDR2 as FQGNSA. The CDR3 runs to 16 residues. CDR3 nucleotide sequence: TGTGCCAGCAGCTTAGGAGGAGCAGGGGTAATTTCACCCCTCCACTTT. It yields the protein CASSLGGAGVISPLHF.

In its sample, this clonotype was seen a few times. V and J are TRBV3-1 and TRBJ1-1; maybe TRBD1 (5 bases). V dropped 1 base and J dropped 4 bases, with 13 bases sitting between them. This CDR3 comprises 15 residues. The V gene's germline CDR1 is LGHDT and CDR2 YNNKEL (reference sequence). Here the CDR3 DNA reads TGTGCCAGCAGCCAAGGAGCAGGGCTGGCCACTGAAGCTTTCTTT. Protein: CASSQGAGLATEAFF.